A single sample gave rise to the 16 T cell receptor beta chains below, sequenced in a study of radiotherapy plus CTLA-4 blockade in lung cancer (dated by TCRdb to the late 2010s). Library construction relied on the immunoSEQ multiplex PCR assay. What TCRdb holds here is the immuneACCESS table cut down to in-frame rearrangements. Part of the clones is not present; checked against another copy, under half of the missing clones reflect an unresolved V gene, and the others are unexplained. The sample table contains about 97,000 clones; only one count was recorded for about four fifths of them. Roughly 2.8% of the sample belongs to the ten largest clones. The input for sequencing was peripheral blood, taken from a patient treated with radiotherapy plus ipilimumab. Receptors originate from a human donor with non-small cell lung cancer who had a partial response to radiotherapy plus ipilimumab. Some clones in this sample may be carry-over from other donors' samples.

The chain carries TRBV28 and TRBJ1-5; possible D gene TRBD1, 5 bases. Trimming cost V 6 bases and J 0 bases, with 15 bases left between them. Germline CDR1 reads MDHEN; CDR2 reads SYDVKM. The CDR3 is 16 residues long. The CDR3 here is CASRGGSGHSNQPQHF. The CDR3 region has the DNA TGTGCCAGCAGGGGGGGGAGCGGCCATAGCAATCAGCCCCAGCATTTT. Variable domain in full (rest from reference TRBV28 and TRBJ1-5): DVKVTQSSRYLVKRTGEKVFLECVQDMDHENMFWYRQDPGLGLRLIYFSYDVKMKEKGDIPEGYSVSREKKERFSLILESASTNQTSMYLCASRGGSGHSNQPQHFGDGTRLSIL.

The chain recombines TRBV27 with TRBJ2-7; 12 bases line up with TRBD2. After removal of 5 bases from V and 0 bases from J, the junction contained 11 bases not matched to a gene. Germline CDR1 is MNHEY and CDR2 is SMNVEV (reference sequence). The CDR3 is made up of 18 amino acids. The CDR3 nucleotides read TGTGCCAGCAGTCCCGCGGGACTAGCGGGCAAGAGCTCCTACGAGCAGTACTTC. Its protein product is CASSPAGLAGKSSYEQYF.

The gene calls are TRBV9 and TRBJ1-1; the D is unclear. Trimming removed 0 bases from V and 7 bases from J, with 10 bases in between. This CDR3 is 13 amino acids long. Germline assignment: CDR1 SGDLS and CDR2 YYNGEE. The CDR3: CASSVVVAGEAFF. CDR3 bases: TGTGCCAGCAGCGTAGTGGTGGCGGGTGAAGCTTTCTTT.

The V call is TRBV7-2, the J call TRBJ2-2; 8 bases agree with TRBD2. V lost 5 bases to trimming and J lost 10 bases; unmatched junction nucleotides: 12. CDR1 and CDR2 (germline): SGHTA, FQGNSA. This CDR3 contains 15 residues. CDR3: CASSPGPGGGTELFF. The CDR3 DNA reads as TGTGCCAGCAGCCCAGGCCCGGGGGGGGGCACGGAGCTGTTTTTT.

The J gene is TRBJ2-5, the V gene TRBV9; 8 bases agree with TRBD1. The CDR3 runs 14 residues. V shed 4 bases and J 9 bases; nucleotides not matched to a gene: 11. Germline-derived CDR1 and CDR2 are SGDLS and YYNGEE. The CDR3 sequence: CASSPGQVMVPQYF. CDR3 coding DNA: TGTGCCAGCAGCCCGGGACAGGTTATGGTCCCCCAGTACTTC.

The chain couples TRBV7-2 to TRBJ2-1; 7 nucleotides match TRBD2. CDR1 and CDR2 (germline): SGHTA, FQGNSA. The CDR3 spans 13 residues. Losses at the gene ends were 5 bases for V and 5 bases for J; bases not matched to a gene: 3. This CDR3 reads CASSRGLDNEQFF. Here the CDR3 DNA reads TGTGCCAGCAGCCGCGGACTAGACAATGAGCAGTTCTTC.

V and J are TRBV7-3 and TRBJ2-1; possible D gene TRBD2, 6 bases. Trimming shortened V by 5 bases and J by 0 bases, and 11 bases separated the two germline ends. This CDR3 is 15 amino acids long. Germline CDR1 and CDR2: SGHTA and FQGTGA. For the CDR3, the DNA is TGTGCCAGCAGCAACCCCGGGGGCTCCTACAATGAGCAGTTCTTC. This codes for CASSNPGGSYNEQFF.

The chain is built from TRBV14 and TRBJ1-2; 7 positions match TRBD1. Germline values: CDR1 SGHDN, CDR2 FVKESK. The CDR3 consists of 13 residues. V dropped 7 bases and J dropped 6; count of bases not matched to a gene: 8. The chain's CDR3 is CASTPQGWDGYTF. CDR3 sequence (DNA): TGTGCCAGCACCCCACAGGGGTGGGATGGCTACACCTTC.

This clone was found once. The chain links TRBV27 to TRBJ1-2; the match to TRBD1 covers 9 bases. Germline CDR1 and CDR2: MNHEY and SMNVEV (reference sequence). Trimming at V came to 6 bases and at J to 5 bases, leaving 7 bases not matched to a gene. The CDR3 runs to 14 residues. CDR3 sequence: CASSGQGPFYGYTF. In nucleotides, the CDR3 is TGTGCCAGCAGCGGACAGGGGCCCTTTTATGGCTACACCTTC.

A few counts support this clone. Compared with germline, one end of the junction differs, possibly owing to a read error. The chain joins TRBV11-2 to TRBJ2-7; tentatively, D is TRBD1 (5 bases). CDR3 size: 14 residues. Germline-derived CDR1 and CDR2 are SGHAT and FQNNGV. The chain's CDR3 is CASSLGPRAREQYF. Here the CDR3 DNA reads TGTGCCAGCAGTTTAGGGCCCAGGGCTCGAGAGCAGTACTTC.

V and J are TRBV7-3 and TRBJ1-1; D perhaps matches TRBD1 (6 bases). Germline values: CDR1 SGHTA, CDR2 FQGTGA. The CDR3 has 15 amino acids. The V gene lost 0 bases and the J gene lost 5 bases, with 13 bases spanning the gap. CDR3 region: CASSLTGAGVTEAFF. As DNA, the CDR3 is TGTGCCAGCAGCTTAACGGGGGCCGGGGTTACTGAAGCTTTCTTT.

This clone was found once. The V call is TRBV20-1, the J call TRBJ2-3; D is perhaps TRBD2 (6 bases). This CDR3 comprises 11 residues. Per the germline V gene, CDR1 is DFQATT and CDR2 is SNEGSKA (reference sequence). Between the trimmed V and J ends, which lost 5 bases and 6 bases, there was a span of 9 bases. In DNA, the CDR3 is TGCAGTGCTCCACGGGGGGATACGCAGTATTTT. Translating it yields CSAPRGDTQYF.

The rearrangement uses TRBV27 and TRBJ2-7; weak D call: TRBD1 (5 bases). Between the trimmed V and J ends, which lost 6 bases and 2 bases, there was a span of 11 bases. Per the germline V gene, CDR1 is MNHEY and CDR2 is SMNVEV (reference sequence). This CDR3 is built from 13 residues. In nucleotides, the CDR3 is TGTGCCAGCAGACCAGGGTTCGCCTACGAGCAGTACTTC. Protein sequence: CASRPGFAYEQYF.

This chain uses TRBV19 with TRBJ1-5; 9 positions agree with TRBD1. CDR1 and CDR2 (germline): LNHDA, SQIVND (reference sequence). V shed 5 bases, J shed 0 bases, and the junction held 5 bases outside the gene matches. This CDR3 has 16 residues. The CDR3 DNA reads as TGTGCCAGTAGTCCCGGGACAGGGTATAGCAATCAGCCCCAGCATTTT. This translates into CASSPGTGYSNQPQHF. Variable domain in full (rest from reference TRBV19 and TRBJ1-5): DGGITQSPKYLFRKEGQNVTLSCEQNLNHDAMYWYRQDPGQGLRLIYYSQIVNDFQKGDIAEGYSVSREKKESFPLTVTSAQKNPTAFYLCASSPGTGYSNQPQHFGDGTRLSIL.

This sequence joins TRBV19 and TRBJ2-7, with TRBD2 as a possible D gene (6 bases). This CDR3 is 15 amino acids long. CDR1 is LNHDA and CDR2 is SQIVND in the germline V gene (reference sequence). The V gene lost 3 bases and the J gene lost 3 bases, with 15 bases spanning the gap. As DNA, the CDR3 is TGTGCCAGTAGTATTTCGGGGGACCTGCTCTACGAGCAGTACTTC. It is translated as CASSISGDLLYEQYF.

The chain is built from TRBV5-4 and TRBJ1-2, with 11 bases matching TRBD1. CDR3 size: 14 residues. Germline CDR1 SGHNT, CDR2 YYREEE (reference sequence). The V and J ends lost 4 bases and 5 bases, in that order; junction bases with no gene match: 4. The CDR3 sequence is CASSPGQGAYGYTF. Written as DNA, the CDR3 is TGTGCCAGCAGCCCCGGACAGGGGGCTTATGGCTACACCTTC.